This T cell receptor (beta chain) was profiled in a study of cytomegalovirus exposure and HLA in healthy donors. Whole-study context: As an earlier analysis found, roughly 180 million T cells yielded 90 million to 140 million unique TCR beta sequences. Notes on the study in general: Most TCR sequences were seen very rarely across donors, but some public TCRs occurred in many.

CDR1 and CDR2 from the germline V gene are SGHVS and FNYEAQ. This CDR3 is 13 amino acids long. The V gene end was trimmed by 5 bases and the J gene end by 6 bases; junction bases not matched to a gene: 6. PCR employed 60 Vbeta and 13 Jbeta primers. Measured with immunoSEQ multiplex PCR; TCRdb has only the in-frame clones, and not every one. The sample includes some 110,000 clones, 74% of them seen just once. A remark on this clone: The antigen remains unidentified.

The chain joins TRBV7-6 to TRBJ1-2, with 7 bases matching TRBD1. Sequenced: PBMCs. This TCR was recovered from a woman aged 45-65 years in good health and CMV-seropositive. The CDR3 region is CASSPTGVNGYTF. CDR3 coding DNA: TGTGCCAGCAGCCCTACAGGGGTGAATGGCTACACCTTC.